This is a list of T cell receptor beta chains from one sample in a study of T cells in Graves' hyperthyroidism and ophthalmopathy. TCRdb used MiXCR to reprocess the multiplex PCR reads, holding one entry per CDR3 protein. The sample records about 700,000 distinct CDR3 sequences, about 15% being singletons. The sample taken for sequencing was blood. These receptors were collected from a woman aged 18-29 years with Graves' hyperthyroidism. CDR3s include the opening cysteine and the closing phenylalanine or tryptophan. A D gene is named only where the DNA matches it firmly. Clone size appears in some rows only: once, few, many, or a class for an expanded clone.

J gene,V gene,D gene,clone size,CDR3 DNA,CDR3 protein
TRBJ2-5,TRBV7-9,.,many,TGTGCCAGCAGCTTAATGGGCCCCTACCAAGAGACCCAGTACTTC,CASSLMGPYQETQYF
TRBJ2-5,TRBV4-2,.,.,TGTGCCAGCAGCCATATAACAGAGATCGGCGAGACCCAGTACTTC,CASSHITEIGETQYF
TRBJ2-2,TRBV11-2,.,many,TGTGCCAGCAGCGCCGTCAGGAACACCGGGGAGCTGTTTTTT,CASSAVRNTGELFF
TRBJ1-2,TRBV6-1,.,.,TGTGCCAGCAGTTTTCAGGATTCTATAGGCTACACCTTC,CASSFQDSIGYTF
TRBJ2-3,TRBV28,.,many,TGTGCCAGCAGAATGGGGGTCTGGGGGAATCGCGCAGATACGCAGTATTTT,CASRMGVWGNRADTQYF
TRBJ2-7,TRBV19,TRBD1,many,TGTGCCAGCAGACAGGGGGCGAACTACGAGCAGTACTTC,CASRQGANYEQYF
TRBJ1-4,TRBV20-1,.,.,TGCAGTGCTAGCCCGGGTTCAACTAATGAAAAACTGTTTTTT,CSASPGSTNEKLFF
TRBJ2-1,TRBV4-2,.,few,TGTGCCAGCAGCCCGGGGATCTCCTACAATGAGCAGTTCTTC,CASSPGISYNEQFF
TRBJ1-2,TRBV30,TRBD1,few,TGTGCCTGGAGTGGGGGACAGCCGTCTAACTATGGCTACACCTTC,CAWSGGQPSNYGYTF
TRBJ2-5,TRBV13,TRBD1,.,TGTGCCAGCAGCTCAAAACAGGGGTGGGGGGAGACCCAGTACTTC,CASSSKQGWGETQYF
TRBJ2-1,TRBV18,.,few,TGTGCCAGCTCACCTGTATCTATAACCAGCCGAGGCCTGGATGAGCAGTTCTTC,CASSPVSITSRGLDEQFF
TRBJ2-3,TRBV7-2,.,many,TGTGCCAGCAGCATCACAGATACGCAGTATTTT,CASSITDTQYF
TRBJ2-7,TRBV20-1,.,many,TGCAGTGCTAGAGCCCCTCAATCCTACGAGCAGTACTTC,CSARAPQSYEQYF
TRBJ2-7,TRBV20-1,TRBD1,.,TGCAGTGCACGATCCGGGACAGGAATAAGGGGTAGCAACGAGCAGTACTTC,CSARSGTGIRGSNEQYF
TRBJ2-1,TRBV27,TRBD2,many,TGTGCCAGCAGTCCACATGCGAGCGGGAGATACAATGAGCAGTTCTTC,CASSPHASGRYNEQFF
TRBJ2-3,TRBV5-1,.,many,TGCGCCAGCAGCTTGGAGGTAGAGACAGATACGCAGTATTTT,CASSLEVETDTQYF
TRBJ2-5,TRBV25-1,TRBD2,few,TGTGCCAGCAGTGAATGGGGGGGAGGGCCGGAGACCCAGTACTTC,CASSEWGGGPETQYF
TRBJ2-1,TRBV19,TRBD1,few,TGTGCCAGTAGTTCCTACAGGGGGTTCTCCTACAATGAGCAGTTCTTC,CASSSYRGFSYNEQFF
TRBJ2-7,TRBV27,.,.,TGTGCCAGCAGTTTCGCCGGAGCCGGCATATACGAGCAGTACTTC,CASSFAGAGIYEQYF